This entry is about one TCR beta chain. This sample is drawn from a study of cytotoxic CD8 clonotypes in ibrutinib-treated CLL. The CDR3 sequence is 15 residues long. Trimming took 4 bases from V and 5 from J, leaving 17 bases between them. Germline CDR1 is LGHNA and CDR2 is YNFKEQ. Method: immunoSEQ multiplex PCR; TCRdb's copy keeps in-frame clones and lacks some. Counted here are 150,000 to 250,000 clones, about 72% occurring once; the ten biggest clones make up roughly 13%. The chain joins TRBV4-2 to TRBJ2-5, with a weak D call TRBD2 (5 bases). The sequence derives from a human donor with chronic lymphocytic leukemia. The sequencing here drew on PBMCs, taken after 24 months of ibrutinib treatment. The chain's CDR3 is CASSPTMLAVETQYF. CDR3 coding DNA: TGTGCCAGCAGCCCGACTATGTTAGCAGTGGAGACCCAGTACTTC.